This T cell receptor (beta chain) was sequenced in a study of quantifying T cell responses using KT2 cells. The overall study: cDNA was made from DNase-treated RNA using alpha and beta constant primers.

The cDNA 3' end received a ligated oligonucleotide with a UMI. First-round PCR used roughly 4 cycles and beta primers RC1.1 and RC1.2 covering TRBC1 and TRBC2. TCRdb passed the UMI-ligation and nested PCR reads through MiXCR, listing each CDR3 protein once. Of over 35,000 distinct CDR3 sequences listed, approximately 15% are singletons. This clonotype is medium-sized within its sample. V dropped 6 bases and J dropped 4 bases, with 18 bases sitting between them. The CDR3 contains 15 residues. Germline CDR1 reads MRHNA; CDR2 reads SNTAGT. The sequencing sample was made of PBMCs spiked with cells of the T cell clone KT2. This receptor was taken from a human donor. This chain uses TRBV6-4 with TRBJ1-1, with a tentative D call TRBD1 (5 bases). The CDR3 sequence is CASSPGGEMATEAFF. The CDR3 DNA reads TGTGCCAGCAGCCCCGGGGGGGAGATGGCCACTGAAGCTTTCTTT.